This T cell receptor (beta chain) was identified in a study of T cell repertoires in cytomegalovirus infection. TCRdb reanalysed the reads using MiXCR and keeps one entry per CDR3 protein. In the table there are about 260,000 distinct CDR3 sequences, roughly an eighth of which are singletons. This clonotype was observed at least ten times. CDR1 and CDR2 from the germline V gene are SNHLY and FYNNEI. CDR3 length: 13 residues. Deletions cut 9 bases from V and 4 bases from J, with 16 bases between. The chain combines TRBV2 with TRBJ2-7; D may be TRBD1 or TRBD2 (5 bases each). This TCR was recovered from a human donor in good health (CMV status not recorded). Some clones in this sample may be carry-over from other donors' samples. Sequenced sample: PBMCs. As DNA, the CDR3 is TGTGCCAGTTCTCTGGGGGAGCCGTACGAGCAGTACTTC. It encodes CASSLGEPYEQYF.